The clone carrying this T cell receptor (beta chain) was detected only a few times. Antigen: not known. Germline trimming cut 0 bases from V and 12 bases from J; bases unmatched to any gene: 9. CDR1 and CDR2 (germline): LGHDT, YNNKEL (reference sequence). The CDR3 extends over 16 amino acids. The record originates from a study of identical twins. Study results and caveats: Cord blood beta clonotypes that were abundant carried fewer insertions, and memory repertoires showed no such trend. Sequences that were out-of-frame, alpha and twin-shared displayed an excess of low generation probability.

Each donor was a healthy Caucasian. Template switching added a universal primer site; cDNA carried unique molecular identifiers. TCRdb redid the calling of the 5' RACE reads with MiXCR, one entry per CDR3 protein. This table has some 460,000 distinct CDR3 sequences, 13% to 15% appearing once. These data were likewise used in another study, on yellow fever vaccine responses in identical twins.

J is TRBJ2-1 and V is TRBV3-1; 12 nucleotides match TRBD2. The sequence came from a woman younger than 30 in good health. Sequencing used CD4+ T cells sorted from blood. CDR3 coding DNA: TGTGCCAGCAGCCAAGAGACTAGCGGGGGTCTTGGTCGGCAGTTCTTC. This sequence encodes CASSQETSGGLGRQFF.